The subject of this entry is one T cell receptor beta chain. Its target is not known. The CDR3 regions of TCR beta were amplified from RNA transcripts. An initial round of RT-PCR targeting the TCR CDR3 relied on the HTBI primer set. TCRdb called the multiplex PCR reads again in MiXCR, with one record for every CDR3 protein. The table shows 600,000 to 650,000 distinct CDR3 sequences, with around 15% occurring only once. Orbital computed tomography and thyroid ultrasound, together with serum TRAb and thyroxine and clinical symptoms, were used for diagnoses. The source of the sample is a study of T cells in Graves' hyperthyroidism and ophthalmopathy. The germline V and J ends were trimmed by 2 bases and 4 bases, with 9 bases remaining between them. The CDR3 consists of 15 residues. Germline assignment: CDR1 MNHEY and CDR2 SMNVEV (reference sequence). Whole-study findings and limits: In blood, most of the thyroid clonotypes expanded above 0.001 were also present.

The chain couples TRBV27 to TRBJ2-6, with D hard to call. The TCR was taken from a woman under 40 with Graves' hyperthyroidism. Sample: blood. CDR3 DNA: TGTGCCAGCAGTTTAGGGCACCGGGGGGCCAACGTCCTGACTTTC. This gives the protein CASSLGHRGANVLTF.